This T cell receptor beta chain originates from a study of ipilimumab plus nivolumab after autologous stem cell transplantation. Checkpoint therapy with ipilimumab 1 mg/kg began 14 to 28 days after transplant. Repertoires were generated with immunoSEQ multiplex PCR, while TCRdb's copy carries only in-frame clones and drops some. Counted here are about 43,000 clones, around nine tenths occurring once; the ten biggest clones make up about 0.97%. The CDR3 contains 12 residues. Trimming took off 5 bases at V and 13 bases at J, with 15 bases between the two ends. Germline V gene data show CDR1 as SGHNT and CDR2 as YENEEA.

The chain uses TRBV11-3 and TRBJ2-1; tentative D call: TRBD2 (6 bases). The TCR was taken from a male donor with multiple myeloma. The source material was PBMCs, sampled in a trial of ipilimumab plus nivolumab as post-transplant consolidation. The CDR3 coding sequence is TGTGCCAGCAGCCCGCCCGGGGGTGGACAGTTCTTC. It is translated as CASSPPGGGQFF.